Below are 8 T cell receptor beta chains sequenced from a single sample in a study of OX40 agonist ivuxolimab in advanced cancers. Using immunoSEQ multiplex PCR, the repertoire was profiled, and TCRdb retains in-frame clones only, with some absent. The data show about 7,700 clones, with 70% to 80% seen just once and about 34% held by the top ten. The specimen comprised CD4+ or CD8+ T cells sorted from blood, sampled in a trial of the OX40 agonist ivuxolimab. These receptors all come from an adult with an advanced solid tumor such as melanoma, head and neck, liver or kidney cancer.

The genes are TRBV30 and TRBJ1-2, with TRBD1 matching over 9 bases. Germline CDR1 GTSNPN, CDR2 SVGIG (reference sequence). V shed 2 bases, J shed 6 bases, and the junction held 7 bases outside the gene matches. This CDR3 region has 14 residues. CDR3 region: CAWSSGTGMNGYTF. The CDR3 DNA is TGTGCCTGGAGTTCCGGGACAGGGATGAATGGCTACACCTTC. The full variable domain, its missing parts supplied by reference TRBV30 and TRBJ1-2, is SQTIHQWPATLVQPVGSPLSLECTVEGTSNPNLYWYRQAAGRGLQLLFYSVGIGQISSEVPQNLSASRPQDRQFILSSKKLLLSDSGFYLCAWSSGTGMNGYTFGSGTRLTVV.

The genes are TRBV7-8 and TRBJ1-4; D is unresolved. Germline CDR1 and CDR2: SGHVS and FQNEAQ. With 4 bases removed from V and 0 bases from J, the gap between germline ends came to 9 bases. The CDR3 runs 15 residues. The CDR3 loop reads CASSWNDATNEKLFF. CDR3 sequence (DNA): TGTGCCAGCAGCTGGAACGACGCAACTAATGAAAAACTGTTTTTT.

This clone is medium-sized (0.01 to 0.1%). The chain couples TRBV19 to TRBJ2-7; no firm D call. V dropped 7 bases and J dropped 4 bases, with 8 bases sitting between them. The CDR3 is made up of 11 amino acids. Germline values: CDR1 LNHDA, CDR2 SQIVND (reference sequence). The CDR3 DNA is TGTGCCAGTACCCTAGAGTACGAGCAGTACTTC. Protein product: CASTLEYEQYF.

The chain couples TRBV4-3 to TRBJ2-1; D remains unclear. In germline, CDR1 is LGHNA, CDR2 YSLEER. V shed 0 bases and J shed 0 bases, with 12 bases lying between them. The CDR3 length is 17 residues. CDR3 region: CASSQDWSEFSYNEQFF. The CDR3 DNA sequence: TGCGCCAGCAGCCAAGATTGGTCCGAGTTCTCCTACAATGAGCAGTTCTTC.

This clone was found a few times. V usage is TRBV18 and J usage is TRBJ1-2; D gene uncertain. The CDR3 contains 15 residues. Germline-derived CDR1 and CDR2 are KGHSH and LQKENI. The germline V and J ends were trimmed by 6 bases and 2 bases, with 16 bases remaining between them. CDR3 bases: TGTGCCAGCTCCAGCCCCGAGAACATCAACTATGGCTACACCTTC. It encodes CASSSPENINYGYTF.

The CDR3 sequence: CATSRTGQGIYNEQFF. The CDR3 nucleotides read TGTGCCACCAGCAGGACCGGACAGGGGATATACAATGAGCAGTTCTTC. V usage is TRBV15 and J usage is TRBJ2-1; 9 nucleotides agree with TRBD1. The CDR3 contains 16 residues. The J segment lost 4 bases and the V segment lost 3 bases, leaving 7 bases of the junction unmatched. Germline-derived CDR1 and CDR2 are LNHNV and YYDKDF (reference sequence).

V is TRBV27 and J is TRBJ2-7, with D possibly matching TRBD1 (6 bases). This CDR3 has 13 amino acids. Germline lookup yields CDR1 MNHEY and CDR2 SMNVEV (reference sequence). V was clipped by 6 bases and J by 0 bases, with 9 bases between them. The CDR3 region is CASRGRGSYEQYF. The CDR3 region has the DNA TGTGCCAGCAGGGGCAGGGGCTCCTACGAGCAGTACTTC.

This chain connects TRBV5-1 to TRBJ2-5; TRBD2 matches 8 bases. The trim removed 4 bases at V and 0 bases at J, leaving 11 bases unmatched. Germline CDR1 is SGHRS and CDR2 is YFSETQ. CDR3 size: 17 residues. CDR3 DNA sequence: TGCGCCAGCAGCCCGGGAGGAGCGGGGGCCAACCAAGAGACCCAGTACTTC. This gives the protein CASSPGGAGANQETQYF.